This TCR beta chain was profiled in a study of blood T cell repertoires in COVID-19. As for the study in general: The analysed material was cDNA or gDNA that came from T cells, B-cell-depleted T cells, or PBMCs.

The germline V gene has CDR1 GTSNPN and CDR2 SVGIG (reference sequence). V lost 2 bases and J 4 bases, leaving 14 bases between the germline ends. The CDR3 is made up of 14 amino acids. Per the original data handling: Nucleated cell number was recorded as an estimate derived from reference gene primer amplification. TCRdb's table, derived via immunoSEQ multiplex PCR, lists solely in-frame clones and lacks some. Clonal size and the V and J genes are those of that table, whereas D and trimming came from the DNA. The table records over 200,000 clones, 85% to 90% of them present only once. Patients in Seattle were enrolled during active infection, then followed longitudinally.

The sequencing sample was made of peripheral blood. V is TRBV30 and J is TRBJ1-2; no clear D. The TCR originated in a middle-aged man with COVID-19, enrolled during active disease. The CDR3 sequence: CAWSTPGGLYGYTF. In nucleotides, the CDR3 is TGTGCCTGGAGTACCCCGGGTGGTCTCTATGGCTACACCTTC.